Listed below are T cell receptor beta chains from one sample, sequenced in a study of OX40 agonist ivuxolimab in advanced cancers. Using immunoSEQ multiplex PCR, the repertoire was profiled, and TCRdb retains in-frame clones only, with some absent. The table has roughly 97,000 clones, roughly 90% seen once; the top ten hold 0.79%. The material was CD4+ or CD8+ T cells sorted from blood, obtained in a trial of the OX40 agonist ivuxolimab. The receptor source for this set is an adult with an advanced solid tumor such as melanoma, head and neck, liver or kidney cancer. Both conserved end residues are part of each CDR3. D genes are given only for firm matches. The size field is filled for only some rows; it gives once, few, many or a size class.

D	J	length	size	V	DNA	CDR3
NA	TRBJ1-2	15	NA	TRBV6-1	TGTGCCAGCAGTGAAGCGGGACAAACCAGCTATGGCTACACCTTC	CASSEAGQTSYGYTF
TRBD2	TRBJ2-1	16	NA	TRBV19	TGTGCCAGTAGTATCCCTGGGAGGGTTCCCTACAATGAGCAGTTCTTC	CASSIPGRVPYNEQFF
NA	TRBJ1-2	12	NA	TRBV14	TGTGCCAGCAGCGCGGCCCGATATGGCTACACCTTC	CASSAARYGYTF
NA	TRBJ1-2	14	NA	TRBV6-6	TGTGCCAGCAGTTACTCTGGGGGTAACTATGGCTACACCTTC	CASSYSGGNYGYTF
NA	TRBJ1-1	11	NA	TRBV6-9	TGTGCCAGCAGTCAGGGAACTGAAGCTTTCTTT	CASSQGTEAFF
NA	TRBJ2-4	14	NA	TRBV6-6	TGTGCCAGCACAGACAGGCTAGCCAAAAACATTCAGTACTTC	CASTDRLAKNIQYF
NA	TRBJ1-1	17	NA	TRBV7-8	TGTGCCAGCAGCCCGGGTGGGGGCATAATAAGGAACACTGAAGCTTTCTTT	CASSPGGGIIRNTEAFF
NA	TRBJ1-5	14	NA	TRBV6-6	TGTGCCAGCAGTTTGTGGCAGGACGATCAGCCCCAGCATTTT	CASSLWQDDQPQHF
TRBD2	TRBJ2-6	19	NA	TRBV18	TGTGCCAGCTCACCGGTTATCGGGGGGTCCCCATCTGGGGCCAACGTCCTGACTTTC	CASSPVIGGSPSGANVLTF
NA	TRBJ1-5	17	NA	TRBV19	TGTGCCAGTAGTATCCTCCCCGCTGGGCGACGCAATCAGCCCCAGCATTTT	CASSILPAGRRNQPQHF
TRBD2	TRBJ2-3	16	NA	TRBV28	TGTGCCATTCAAAGCGGGGGGGCCCGGGATACAGATACGCAGTATTTT	CAIQSGGARDTDTQYF
TRBD1	TRBJ1-2	15	NA	TRBV7-9	TGTGCCAGCAGCGCCACACAGGGGATCGGCGGAGGCTACACCTTC	CASSATQGIGGGYTF
NA	TRBJ2-2	12	NA	TRBV5-3	TGTGCCAGAAGCCTACACACCGGGGAGCTGTTTTTT	CARSLHTGELFF
TRBD1	TRBJ2-7	14	NA	TRBV30	TGTGCCTGGACTCCGGGACAGGGCTCTGGCGAGCAGTACTTC	CAWTPGQGSGEQYF
NA	TRBJ2-1	15	once	TRBV15	TGTGCCACCAGCGGTTACGCGGGAACCTACAATGAGCAGTTCTTC	CATSGYAGTYNEQFF
NA	TRBJ2-6	16	NA	TRBV5-8	TGTGCCAGCAGCTTGGTTTCCGCCTCTGGGGCCAACGTCCTGACTTTC	CASSLVSASGANVLTF
TRBD1	TRBJ1-1	14	NA	TRBV7-6	TGTGCCAGCAGTTCGGGACAGGGCAACACTGAAGCTTTCTTT	CASSSGQGNTEAFF
TRBD1	TRBJ1-2	15	NA	TRBV28	TGTGCCAGCAGCCCGGGACAGGGGGGGAACTATGGCTACACCTTC	CASSPGQGGNYGYTF
NA	TRBJ2-7	14	NA	TRBV14	TGTGCCAGCGCCGCGGAGGGGGGTCCCTACGAGCAGTACTTC	CASAAEGGPYEQYF
NA	TRBJ2-1	15	NA	TRBV27	TGTGCCAGCAGTTTTGGCGGGGTAAATTACAATGAGCAGTTCTTC	CASSFGGVNYNEQFF
TRBD2	TRBJ2-7	13	NA	TRBV9	TGTGCCAGCAGCGTAGACGGGAGGGGCGAGCAGTACTTC	CASSVDGRGEQYF
NA	TRBJ2-3	13	NA	TRBV6-5	TGTGCCAGCAGCATGGGTTCCCCCGATACGCAGTATTTT	CASSMGSPDTQYF
NA	TRBJ1-2	15	NA	TRBV28	TGTGCCAGCAGTTTCTCATTCTTACAGAACTATGGCTACACCTTC	CASSFSFLQNYGYTF
NA	TRBJ2-7	14	NA	TRBV5-4	TGTGCCAGCAGCGAGACCGGGACGGACTACGAGCAGTACTTC	CASSETGTDYEQYF
TRBD1	TRBJ1-1	16	NA	TRBV4-3	TGCGCCAGCAGCCCTAGGGGGCGACAGGGGGGAACTGAAGCTTTCTTT	CASSPRGRQGGTEAFF
NA	TRBJ2-5	14	NA	TRBV28	TGTGCCAGCAGTGCCCCCCTCCATCAAGAGACCCAGTACTTC	CASSAPLHQETQYF
NA	TRBJ2-3	15	NA	TRBV18	TGTGCCAGCTCACCACCTCAGGGTTCTGCAGATACGCAGTATTTT	CASSPPQGSADTQYF
NA	TRBJ2-7	16	NA	TRBV5-1	TGCGCCAGCAGCCAAGGAATGGCGGGTCCCTCGGAAGAGCAGTACTTC	CASSQGMAGPSEEQYF
NA	TRBJ2-7	12	NA	TRBV6-1	TGTGCCAGCAGTAGACCGGAATCTGGGCAGTACTTC	CASSRPESGQYF
NA	TRBJ2-3	14	NA	TRBV7-6	TGTGCCAGCAGCTTAGGCCCGGAGGGGGATACGCAGTATTTT	CASSLGPEGDTQYF
NA	TRBJ2-7	14	NA	TRBV28	TGTGCCAGCAACCCCGGGTCAAAGACCTACGAGCAGTACTTC	CASNPGSKTYEQYF
TRBD1	TRBJ1-2	14	NA	TRBV15	TGTGCCACCAGCTTAGGGACAGGGGTGGGTGGCTACACCTTC	CATSLGTGVGGYTF
NA	TRBJ2-5	13	NA	TRBV4-1	TGCGCCAGCAGCCAGGGGTGGTCAGAGACCCAGTACTTC	CASSQGWSETQYF
NA	TRBJ1-1	14	NA	TRBV7-8	TGTGCCAGCAGCTTAGCGAGGGGAAGCACTGAAGCTTTCTTT	CASSLARGSTEAFF
NA	TRBJ1-5	13	few	TRBV19	NA	CASTSGGHQPQHF
TRBD1	TRBJ2-2	13	NA	TRBV5-8	TGTGCCAGGCGACAGGGGTTGGACGGGGAGCTGTTTTTT	CARRQGLDGELFF
TRBD2	TRBJ2-5	16	NA	TRBV7-9	TGTGCCAGCAGCCCAAGCGGGGGGTCAATGGTGAAGACCCAGTACTTC	CASSPSGGSMVKTQYF
TRBD2	TRBJ2-1	18	once	TRBV6-1	TGTGCCAGCAGTGACCAGGGACTAGCGGGGGGGATTGACAATGAGCAGTTCTTC	CASSDQGLAGGIDNEQFF
NA	TRBJ2-7	13	NA	TRBV7-6	TGTGCCAGCAGCTTAGGAGAGGCAAACGAGCAGTACTTC	CASSLGEANEQYF
NA	TRBJ2-3	14	NA	TRBV4-1	TGCGCCAGCAGCCAAGATGGAGGCGGAGTCCCGCAGTATTTT	CASSQDGGGVPQYF
NA	TRBJ2-6	15	NA	TRBV2	TGTGCCAGCCTCGCCCGGTGGTCTGGGGCCAACGTCCTGACTTTC	CASLARWSGANVLTF
NA	TRBJ2-1	13	NA	TRBV18	TGTGCCAGCTCACGGGCAGGGTTAAATGAGCAGTTCTTC	CASSRAGLNEQFF
NA	TRBJ1-1	13	NA	TRBV11-3	TGTGCCAGCAGCTCTCTTCGGGACACTGAAGCTTTCTTT	CASSSLRDTEAFF
NA	TRBJ1-6	16	NA	TRBV5-6	TGTGCCAGCAGCCCCACGGGGGCAGTGAAGAATTCACCCCTCCACTTT	CASSPTGAVKNSPLHF
NA	TRBJ1-6	13	NA	TRBV27	TGTGCCAGCAAACAGGGAGAGGGTTCACCCCTCCACTTT	CASKQGEGSPLHF
TRBD1	TRBJ1-3	13	once	TRBV29-1	TGCAGCGTCATGGGACAGGGTGTAAACACCATATATTTT	CSVMGQGVNTIYF
NA	TRBJ2-2	13	NA	TRBV28	TGTGCCACCCTGTCCCTGGTGGCCGGGGAGCTGTTTTTT	CATLSLVAGELFF
TRBD1	TRBJ2-1	13	NA	TRBV30	TGTGCCTGGAGTGTAATGGGGGGACAGGTGGGCTTCTTC	CAWSVMGGQVGFF
NA	TRBJ1-1	15	NA	TRBV7-2	TGTGCCAGCAGCTCCCAGGGTGTGGAGAACACTGAAGCTTTCTTT	CASSSQGVENTEAFF